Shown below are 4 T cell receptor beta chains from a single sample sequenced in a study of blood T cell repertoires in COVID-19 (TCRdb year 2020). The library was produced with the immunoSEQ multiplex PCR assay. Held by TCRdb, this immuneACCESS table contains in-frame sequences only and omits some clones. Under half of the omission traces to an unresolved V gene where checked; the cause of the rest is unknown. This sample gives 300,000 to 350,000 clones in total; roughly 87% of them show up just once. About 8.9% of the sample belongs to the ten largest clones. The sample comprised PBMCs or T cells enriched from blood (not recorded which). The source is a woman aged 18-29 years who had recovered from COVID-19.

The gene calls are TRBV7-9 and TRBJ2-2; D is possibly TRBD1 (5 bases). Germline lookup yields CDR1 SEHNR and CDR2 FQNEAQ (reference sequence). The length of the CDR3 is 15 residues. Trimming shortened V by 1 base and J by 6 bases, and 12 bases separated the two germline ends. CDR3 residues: CASSLEGVVAGELFF. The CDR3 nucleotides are TGTGCCAGCAGCTTAGAAGGGGTAGTCGCCGGGGAGCTGTTTTTT.

Here the CDR3 reads CASSLSPVGTGSSNNQPQHF. The CDR3 DNA sequence: TGTGCCAGCAGTTTATCGCCTGTTGGGACAGGGTCCTCGAACAATCAGCCCCAGCATTTT. The chain links TRBV27 to TRBJ1-5, with 9 bases that match TRBD1. Trimming took 0 bases from V and 3 from J; bases not matched to a gene: 15. This CDR3 is 20 amino acids long. CDR1 is MNHEY, CDR2 SMNVEV, per germline (reference sequence).

The chain's CDR3 is CASSQAGQGAQTEAFF. DNA for the CDR3: TGTGCCAGCAGCCAGGCGGGACAGGGGGCGCAAACTGAAGCTTTCTTT. The J gene is TRBJ1-1, the V gene TRBV14; 12 bases line up with TRBD1. This CDR3 is 16 amino acids long. V was clipped by 3 bases and J by 5 bases; unmatched bases: 7. CDR1 SGHDN and CDR2 FVKESK come from the germline V gene.

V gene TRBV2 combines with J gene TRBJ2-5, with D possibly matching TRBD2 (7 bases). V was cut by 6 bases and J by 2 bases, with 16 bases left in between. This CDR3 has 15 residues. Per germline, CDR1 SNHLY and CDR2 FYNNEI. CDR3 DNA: TGTGCCAGCAGGCCCTGGGGAGGGGGACAAGAGACCCAGTACTTC. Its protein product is CASRPWGGGQETQYF. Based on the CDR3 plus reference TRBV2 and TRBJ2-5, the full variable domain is EPEVTQTPSHQVTQMGQEVILRCVPISNHLYFYWYRQILGQKVEFLVSFYNNEISEKSEIFDDQFSVERPDGSNFTLKIRSTKLEDSAMYFCASRPWGGGQETQYFGPGTRLLVL.